These 24 T cell receptor beta chains came from one sample sequenced in a study of T cell responses to AZD1222 COVID-19 vaccine. Produced via immunoSEQ multiplex PCR; TCRdb's table is partial and in-frame only. The sample records 200,000 or so clones, approximately 92% being singletons. Sample: peripheral blood, taken on day 0 of AZD1222 vaccination. Receptor source: an adult in good health.

The CDR3 bases are TGTGCCAGCAGCCTTAGCGGGGGTGGAGGTTACGAGCAGTACGTC. It is translated as CASSLSGGGGYEQYV. V and J are TRBV7-2 and TRBJ2-7, with 9 bases aligning to TRBD2. The germline CDR1 and CDR2 sequences are SGHTA and FQGNSA. The V gene end was trimmed by 5 bases and the J gene end by 4 bases; junction bases not matched to a gene: 9. This CDR3 spans 15 amino acids.

The V call is TRBV11-3, the J call TRBJ2-2; the D is unclear. From germline, CDR1 is SGHNT and CDR2 YENEEA. CDR3 length equals 14 residues. Trimming stripped 5 bases from V and 7 bases from J, with 14 bases between. The CDR3 sequence is CASSPGLYSGELFF. For the CDR3, the DNA is TGTGCCAGCAGCCCGGGCCTATATAGCGGGGAGCTGTTTTTT.

The chain is built from TRBV6-6 and TRBJ1-1; TRBD1 aligns across 8 bases. The CDR3 totals 15 residues. V lost 5 bases and J lost 4; bases outside the gene matches: 9. Germline-derived CDR1 and CDR2 are MNHNY and SVGAGI (reference sequence). CDR3 DNA: TGTGCCAGCAGTGACAACAGGGGGTACGTCACTGAAGCTTTCTTT. This gives the protein CASSDNRGYVTEAFF.

The gene calls are TRBV11-2 and TRBJ1-2; D is unclear. The CDR3 is 15 residues long. Germline loops: CDR1 SGHAT, CDR2 FQNNGV. The V end was cut by 1 base, the J end by 0 bases, with 9 bases between. In nucleotides, the CDR3 is TGTGCCAGCAGCTTAGTACGCACATCTAACTATGGCTACACCTTC. Translated: CASSLVRTSNYGYTF.

The V gene is TRBV7-2, the J gene TRBJ1-2; 8 positions agree with TRBD1. Trimming removed 5 bases from V and 7 bases from J; junction bases left unmatched: 9. The CDR3 has 14 residues. Germline V gene lookup returns CDR1 SGHTA and CDR2 FQGNSA. For the CDR3, the DNA is TGTGCCAGCAGCCAGTGGACAGGGAAGGGTGGCTACACCTTC. This encodes CASSQWTGKGGYTF.

The genes are TRBV7-2 and TRBJ1-1; 8 bases map to TRBD1. Germline CDR1 is SGHTA and CDR2 is FQGNSA. J lost 3 bases, V lost 8 bases, and 8 bases had no gene match. This CDR3 comprises 14 residues. This CDR3 is CASGQGNWDTEAFF. The CDR3 DNA reads TGTGCCAGCGGACAGGGAAATTGGGACACTGAAGCTTTCTTT.

This chain uses TRBV5-6 with TRBJ1-1; D call uncertain. This CDR3 is built from 16 residues. V lost 0 bases and J lost 0, with 12 bases in between. Germline CDR1 is SGHDT and CDR2 is YYEEEE. CDR3 nucleotide sequence: TGTGCCAGCAGCTTGGAAAGCTACGGGATGAACACTGAAGCTTTCTTT. Translated: CASSLESYGMNTEAFF.

The chain recombines TRBV6-2 or TRBV6-3 with TRBJ2-1, with 11 bases aligning to TRBD2. The CDR3 length is 15 residues. The germline V gene has CDR1 MNHEY and CDR2 SVGEGT. J was trimmed by 4 bases and V by 4 bases; bases with no gene match: 3. The CDR3 coding sequence is TGTGCCAGCAGTTTAGCGGGGGGGCGATACAATGAGCAGTTCTTC. This sequence encodes CASSLAGGRYNEQFF.

As DNA, the CDR3 is TGTGCCGGCGGACAGGGGGGAATTCAGCCCCAGCATTTT. As protein: CAGGQGGIQPQHF. The J gene is TRBJ1-5, the V gene TRBV30; TRBD1 matches at 10 bases. CDR3 length: 13 residues. Trimming cost V 8 bases and J 6 bases; bases outside gene matches: 7. Germline V gene data show CDR1 as GTSNPN and CDR2 as SVGIG (reference sequence).

CDR3 nucleotide sequence: TGTGCCAGCAGTTTATCGGGGGGACAGGTTATCTATAGCAATCAGCCCCAGCATTTT. It encodes CASSLSGGQVIYSNQPQHF. The rearrangement links TRBV27 to TRBJ1-5; TRBD1 agrees at 8 bases. Germline values: CDR1 MNHEY, CDR2 SMNVEV (reference sequence). The length of the CDR3 is 19 residues. V dropped 0 bases and J dropped 0; count of bases not matched to a gene: 10.

In its sample, this clone was seen once. The chain links TRBV7-9 to TRBJ2-7; the D call may be TRBD1 or TRBD2 (5 bases each). Germline CDR1 is SEHNR and CDR2 is FQNEAQ (reference sequence). Between the trimmed V and J ends, which lost 5 bases and 1 base, there was a span of 12 bases. CDR3 length: 14 residues. The CDR3 loop is CASSPRDGSYEQYV. The CDR3 region has the DNA TGTGCCAGCAGCCCCCGGGACGGGTCCTACGAGCAGTACGTC.

The rearrangement joins TRBV4-3 to TRBJ2-7, with TRBD1 matching 7 bases. Germline-derived CDR1 and CDR2 are LGHNA and YSLEER. This CDR3 spans 14 amino acids. V shed 4 bases and J 2 bases; nucleotides not matched to a gene: 5. The CDR3 region is CASSLRQGPYEQYV. The CDR3 bases are TGCGCCAGCAGCCTAAGACAGGGTCCCTACGAGCAGTACGTC.

The sample holds a few counts of this clone. This chain connects TRBV14 to TRBJ1-4; D is uncertain. Germline CDR1 and CDR2: SGHDN and FVKESK. The V end was cut by 1 base, the J end by 15 bases, with 12 bases between. The CDR3 totals 12 residues. This CDR3 is CASSQVGGKVFF. The DNA of the CDR3 is TGTGCCAGCAGCCAAGTCGGCGGGAAGGTGTTTTTT.

The gene calls are TRBV18 and TRBJ1-2; unclear D gene. CDR1 is KGHSH, CDR2 LQKENI, per germline. V shed 6 bases and J shed 4 bases, with 15 bases lying between them. The CDR3 is 14 amino acids. The chain's CDR3 is CASSIEGPGYGYTF. CDR3 sequence (DNA): TGTGCCAGCTCCATTGAGGGTCCCGGCTATGGCTACACCTTC.

This clone was found once. J is TRBJ1-6 and V is TRBV11-2, with unresolved D. V was cut by 0 bases and J by 7 bases, with 7 bases left in between. Germline CDR1 SGHAT, CDR2 FQNNGV. The CDR3 runs to 14 residues. The CDR3 DNA sequence: TGTGCCAGCAGCTTAGAACACGAGAATTCACCCCTCCACTTT. It specifies CASSLEHENSPLHF.

The rearrangement uses TRBV6-5 and TRBJ1-4; 8 bases align to TRBD1. V shed 6 bases, J shed 4 bases, and the junction held 4 bases outside the gene matches. The length of the CDR3 is 14 residues. Germline V gene data show CDR1 as MNHEY and CDR2 as SVGAGI. CDR3 protein: CASRPGQVNEKLFF. The CDR3 nucleotides are TGTGCCAGCAGGCCGGGACAGGTTAATGAAAAACTGTTTTTT.

The chain joins TRBV5-1 to TRBJ2-2; D gene uncertain. Germline CDR1 reads SGHRS; CDR2 reads YFSETQ. The CDR3 contains 11 residues. The V end lost 0 bases, the J end lost 6 bases, and 0 bases lay between the germline ends. The CDR3 coding sequence is TGCGCCAGCAGCTTGGCCGGGGAGCTGTTTTTT. Protein product: CASSLAGELFF.

J is TRBJ1-2 and V is TRBV5-3, with 7 bases lining up with TRBD1. TRBV5-3 is an open reading frame, and its role is uncertain. The V segment lost 4 bases and the J segment 4 bases; nucleotides outside the gene matches: 10. The CDR3 consists of 15 residues. CDR3 in amino acids: CARSRKRGRGYGYTF. The CDR3 DNA is TGTGCCAGAAGCCGGAAGAGGGGGCGAGGCTATGGCTACACCTTC.

This chain links TRBV7-2 with TRBJ1-2; D is possibly TRBD1 (6 bases). Germline CDR1 is SGHTA and CDR2 is FQGNSA. The CDR3 loop spans 15 amino acids. The V end lost 1 base, the J end lost 2 bases, and 11 bases lay between the germline ends. This CDR3 is CASSLGTVPNYGYTF. In nucleotides, the CDR3 is TGTGCCAGCAGCTTAGGGACAGTCCCCAACTATGGCTACACCTTC.

The rearrangement links TRBV6-6 to TRBJ2-1, with D maybe TRBD1 (7 bases). The CDR3 is 15 residues long. V lost 2 bases to trimming and J lost 8 bases, with 16 bases between them. Germline V CDR1 and CDR2: MNHNY, SVGAGI (reference sequence). CDR3 nucleotide sequence: TGTGCCAGCAGTTACAGGGCAGGGGGACTGGATGAGCAGTTCTTC. Its protein is CASSYRAGGLDEQFF.

The CDR3 coding sequence is TGTGCCAGCAGTCGAGTAGGACAGGCAGATTCCTACGAGCAGTACGTC. Its protein is CASSRVGQADSYEQYV. The rearrangement joins TRBV6-2 or TRBV6-3 to TRBJ2-7; 7 bases map to TRBD1. Germline CDR1 reads MNHEY; CDR2 reads SVGEGT. The CDR3 runs 16 residues. Trimming at V came to 5 bases and at J to 1 base, leaving 11 bases not matched to a gene.

The rearrangement uses TRBV12-5 and TRBJ1-2; D ambiguous. This CDR3 is 14 amino acids long. Looked up from germline, CDR1 is LGHNT and CDR2 is FRNRAP. Trimming pared 1 base from V and 3 bases from J, leaving 9 bases between. The CDR3 DNA reads TGTGCTAGTGGTTTGGCCGACACTGACTATGGCTACACCTTC. It translates to CASGLADTDYGYTF.

The V and J genes are TRBV6-1 and TRBJ2-1, with D uncertain. Germline CDR1 is MNHNS and CDR2 is SASEGT. This CDR3 is 15 amino acids long. With 1 base removed from V and 0 bases from J, the gap between germline ends came to 7 bases. The CDR3 sequence: CASSEVSHSYNEQFF. In nucleotides, the CDR3 is TGTGCCAGCAGTGAAGTAAGCCACTCCTACAATGAGCAGTTCTTC.

This chain uses TRBV6-5 with TRBJ1-5, with D tentatively TRBD1 (5 bases). CDR3 size: 13 residues. Trimming took off 6 bases at V and 9 bases at J, with 15 bases between the two ends. In germline, CDR1 is MNHEY, CDR2 SVGAGI. CDR3 in amino acids: CASRNVYQGPQHF. DNA of the CDR3: TGTGCCAGCAGGAACGTCTACCAGGGGCCCCAGCATTTT.